What follows describes a single T cell receptor (beta chain). The antigen remains unidentified. The data were taken from a study of T cell responses to AZD1222 COVID-19 vaccine. Repertoires were generated with immunoSEQ multiplex PCR, while TCRdb's copy carries only in-frame clones and drops some. The repertoire has about 100,000 clones, roughly nine tenths of them found once; the top ten carry about 9%. Trimming took 2 bases from V and 5 from J; bases not matched to a gene: 5. This CDR3 has 14 amino acids. CDR1 MDHEN and CDR2 SYDVKM come from the germline V gene. General study findings and limits: Researchers report vaccine-associated CD4 TCRs spanning spike, with dominance at 160-218 and 743-854. Clonal diversity was possibly underestimated, and the donors were mostly white British, with more females.

The receptor's source is an adult who received the AZD1222 COVID-19 vaccine. The sample in question was peripheral blood, obtained 28 days after the second AZD1222 dose. This chain uses TRBV28 with TRBJ2-7, with 8 bases that match TRBD2. In DNA, the CDR3 is TGTGCCAGCAGTTTACAGCGGGGGCTTGACGAGCAGTACTTC. Amino acid sequence: CASSLQRGLDEQYF.